One and the same sample provided the 2 T cell receptor beta chains below, sequenced in a study of cytomegalovirus exposure and HLA in healthy donors. Some clones are missing from TCRdb's copy, which holds only in-frame ones; the method was immunoSEQ multiplex PCR. This table has fewer than 200,000 clones, around 85% appearing once. The sequenced sample was PBMCs. Source of these receptors: a man aged 18 to 30 in good health and CMV-seropositive.

The chain employs TRBV5-1 and TRBJ2-5; TRBD2 matches 8 bases. The CDR3 loop spans 14 amino acids. V lost 4 bases, J lost 3 bases, and 5 bases stayed unmatched. CDR1 is SGHRS, CDR2 YFSETQ, per germline. CDR3 DNA sequence: TGCGCCAGCAGCCGGGTTAGCGGGAAAGAGACCCAGTACTTC. As protein: CASSRVSGKETQYF.

V is TRBV30 and J is TRBJ2-3; D gene unclear. Germline CDR1 reads GTSNPN; CDR2 reads SVGIG (reference sequence). Trimming took off 2 bases at V and 6 bases at J, with 15 bases between the two ends. The CDR3 extends over 14 amino acids. CDR3 coding DNA: TGTGCCTGGAGTCCACTAAAGGAGAGGGATACGCAGTATTTT. Translating gives CAWSPLKERDTQYF. Variable domain in full (rest from reference TRBV30 and TRBJ2-3): SQTIHQWPATLVQPVGSPLSLECTVEGTSNPNLYWYRQAAGRGLQLLFYSVGIGQISSEVPQNLSASRPQDRQFILSSKKLLLSDSGFYLCAWSPLKERDTQYFGPGTRLTVL.